This T cell receptor (beta chain) was identified in a study of blood T cell repertoires in COVID-19. Cohort 3 donors counted as recovered after two negative PCRs, clearance, or resolved symptoms. CDR3 length equals 14 residues. The germline CDR1 and CDR2 sequences are SEHNR and FQNEAQ (reference sequence). With 2 bases removed from V and 7 bases from J, the gap between germline ends came to 11 bases. Original data processing: The assay estimated nucleated cells by amplifying reference gene primers. TCRdb keeps only in-frame clones here, not all; method: immunoSEQ multiplex PCR. Clonal size and the V and J genes are those of that table, whereas D and trimming came from the DNA. Of around 300,000 clones in the sample, about nine tenths were seen once.

This TCR came from a woman aged 55-70 years who had recovered from COVID-19. V usage is TRBV7-9 and J usage is TRBJ1-4; D is uncertain. Sequencing input: PBMCs or T cells enriched from blood (not recorded which). CDR3 nucleotide sequence: TGTGCCAGCAGCTTATGGGGAGGGAGTGAAAAACTGTTTTTT. It translates to CASSLWGGSEKLFF.